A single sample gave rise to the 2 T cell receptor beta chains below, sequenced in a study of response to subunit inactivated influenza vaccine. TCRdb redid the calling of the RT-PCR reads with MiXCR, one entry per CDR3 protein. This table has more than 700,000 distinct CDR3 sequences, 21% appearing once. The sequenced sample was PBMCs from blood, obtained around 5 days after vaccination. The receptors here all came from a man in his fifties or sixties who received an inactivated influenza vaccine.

Here the CDR3 DNA reads TGTGCCATCAGTGAGTGGGGACGGGGGCAAGATGAGCAGTTCTTC. Amino acid sequence: CAISEWGRGQDEQFF. The rearrangement joins TRBV10-3 to TRBJ2-1; D tentatively reads TRBD1 or TRBD2 (6 bases each). The CDR3 covers 15 residues. Germline assignment: CDR1 ENHRY and CDR2 SYGVKD. Deletions cut 1 base from V and 8 bases from J, with 15 bases between.

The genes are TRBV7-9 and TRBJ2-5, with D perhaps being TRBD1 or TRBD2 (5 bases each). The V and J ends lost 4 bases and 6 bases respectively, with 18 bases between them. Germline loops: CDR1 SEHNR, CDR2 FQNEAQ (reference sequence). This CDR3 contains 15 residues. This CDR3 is CASSSGRMVDQTQYF. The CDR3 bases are TGTGCCAGCAGCTCGGGACGGATGGTGGATCAGACCCAGTACTTC.